The 15 T cell receptor beta chains listed next were all sequenced from one sample in a study of T cells in localized non-small cell lung cancer. The protocol was immunoSEQ multiplex PCR, while the TCRdb copy is restricted to in-frame clones and leaves out a portion. The data show approximately 140,000 clones, with around 90% seen just once and over 1.5% held by the top ten. This sample comprised peripheral blood, obtained before any cancer treatment. All receptors come from an older female donor with stage I lung adenocarcinoma.

This rearrangement joins TRBV27 to TRBJ1-1, with D possibly matching TRBD1 (5 bases). There are 14 residues in the CDR3. Per the germline V gene, CDR1 is MNHEY and CDR2 is SMNVEV (reference sequence). V lost 3 bases, J lost 1 base, and 9 bases lay in between. CDR3 amino acids: CASSFWRGNTEAFF. The DNA of the CDR3 is TGTGCCAGCAGTTTTTGGAGGGGGAACACTGAAGCTTTCTTT.

The chain links TRBV28 to TRBJ2-3; the D is unclear. The germline gives CDR1 MDHEN, CDR2 SYDVKM. The CDR3 has 17 amino acids. Trimming removed 3 bases at V and 2 bases at J, with 18 bases between. The DNA for the CDR3 is TGTGCCAGCAGTTTGGTGGGTGGGCGGAGCCTCACAGATACGCAGTATTTT. Translating gives CASSLVGGRSLTDTQYF. Full variable domain (outside the CDR3, taken from reference TRBV28 and TRBJ2-3): DVKVTQSSRYLVKRTGEKVFLECVQDMDHENMFWYRQDPGLGLRLIYFSYDVKMKEKGDIPEGYSVSREKKERFSLILESASTNQTSMYLCASSLVGGRSLTDTQYFGPGTRLTVL.

This rearrangement joins TRBV5-1 to TRBJ1-5; perhaps TRBD1 as D (5 bases). CDR3 length equals 14 residues. The germline V gene encodes CDR1 SGHRS and CDR2 YFSETQ. Trimming took 0 bases from V and 5 from J, leaving 9 bases between them. CDR3 amino acids: CASSLGGSDQPQHF. CDR3 DNA: TGCGCCAGCAGCTTGGGGGGCTCTGATCAGCCCCAGCATTTT. Supplemented by reference TRBV5-1 and TRBJ1-5, the full variable domain reads KAGVTQTPRYLIKTRGQQVTLSCSPISGHRSVSWYQQTPGQGLQFLFEYFSETQRNKGNFPGRFSGRQFSNSRSEMNVSTLELGDSALYLCASSLGGSDQPQHFGDGTRLSIL.

V and J are TRBV4-2 and TRBJ2-5; TRBD2 matches at 10 bases. The J call is uncertain, as TRBJ2-7 better fits the DNA end. CDR3 length: 16 residues. In germline, CDR1 is LGHNA, CDR2 YNFKEQ. In DNA form, the CDR3 reads TGTGCCAGCAGCCCGGCCGGGACTAGCGCTACCTACGAGCAGTACTTC. It encodes CASSPAGTSATYEQYF.

This chain uses TRBV5-5 with TRBJ2-3; the D gene is possibly TRBD2 (5 bases). The germline V gene has CDR1 SGHKS and CDR2 YYEKEE (reference sequence). Trimming removed 7 bases from V and 0 bases from J, with 12 bases in between. The CDR3 has 14 amino acids. CDR3 loop: CASDASSSTDTQYF. DNA of the CDR3: TGTGCCAGCGACGCTAGCAGCAGCACAGATACGCAGTATTTT.

The chain combines TRBV28 with TRBJ1-2; D unclear. Trimming removed 3 bases at V and 2 bases at J, with 7 bases between. Germline loops: CDR1 MDHEN, CDR2 SYDVKM. This CDR3 is 13 amino acids long. CDR3 region: CASSLAENYGYTF. The CDR3 nucleotides read TGTGCCAGCAGTTTGGCTGAGAACTATGGCTACACCTTC.

The rearrangement joins TRBV5-1 to TRBJ1-3; D gene uncertain. The CDR3 has 15 residues. V was shortened by 0 bases and J by 4 bases, with 11 bases between the two germline ends. CDR1 is SGHRS, CDR2 YFSETQ, per germline. CDR3 coding DNA: TGCGCCAGCAGCTTGGTGGCAGGCGGGGGAAACACCATATATTTT. Protein product: CASSLVAGGGNTIYF. The whole variable domain, filled in from reference TRBV5-1 and TRBJ1-3, reads KAGVTQTPRYLIKTRGQQVTLSCSPISGHRSVSWYQQTPGQGLQFLFEYFSETQRNKGNFPGRFSGRQFSNSRSEMNVSTLELGDSALYLCASSLVAGGGNTIYFGEGSWLTVV.

The rearrangement uses TRBV6-1 and TRBJ2-3; D is undetermined. This CDR3 comprises 14 residues. The germline V and J ends were trimmed by 2 bases and 2 bases, with 8 bases remaining between them. CDR1 is MNHNS, CDR2 SASEGT, per germline. In DNA, the CDR3 is TGTGCCAGCAGTGAATATGGGGACACAGATACGCAGTATTTT. This encodes CASSEYGDTDTQYF.

The CDR3 loop is CASSPSESTNYGYTF. The CDR3 region has the DNA TGTGCCAGTAGTCCATCAGAGTCTACTAACTATGGCTACACCTTC. The chain couples TRBV19 to TRBJ1-2; D is ambiguous. Trimming took off 5 bases at V and 0 bases at J, with 13 bases between the two ends. Germline values: CDR1 LNHDA, CDR2 SQIVND (reference sequence). The CDR3 length is 15 residues.

This clone appeared a single time. The chain is built from TRBV13 and TRBJ1-2; D ambiguous. This CDR3 region has 15 residues. Germline V gene sequence: CDR1 PRHDT, CDR2 FYEKMQ (reference sequence). With 4 bases removed from V and 1 base from J, the gap between germline ends came to 13 bases. CDR3 residues: CASSSNRQVNYGYTF. CDR3 nucleotides: TGTGCCAGCAGCTCCAATCGTCAGGTTAACTATGGCTACACCTTC.

The V gene is TRBV9, the J gene TRBJ1-1, with D perhaps TRBD1 (5 bases). This CDR3 is built from 14 residues. The V end was cut by 1 base, the J end by 5 bases, with 12 bases between. Germline V CDR1 and CDR2: SGDLS, YYNGEE. The DNA of the CDR3 is TGTGCCAGCAGCGTAAGTGGTAGGGGTACTGAAGCTTTCTTT. Its translation: CASSVSGRGTEAFF.

This sequence joins TRBV10-3 and TRBJ1-5; D might be TRBD1 (5 bases). Trimming pared 0 bases from V and 10 bases from J, leaving 16 bases between. This CDR3 has 15 residues. The germline gives CDR1 ENHRY, CDR2 SYGVKD. The CDR3 here is CAISESARGNDPQHF. As DNA, the CDR3 is TGTGCCATCAGTGAGTCGGCCCGGGGGAACGACCCCCAGCATTTT.

This chain connects TRBV27 to TRBJ2-1, with 8 bases matching TRBD2. J lost 9 bases, V lost 4 bases, and 2 bases had no gene match. Germline V lookup: CDR1 MNHEY, CDR2 SMNVEV (reference sequence). There are 12 residues in the CDR3. In nucleotides, the CDR3 is TGTGCCAGCAGTTACCGGGGGGGTGAGCAGTTCTTC. This codes for CASSYRGGEQFF.

The chain combines TRBV20-1 with TRBJ2-7; D is ambiguous. Trimming shortened V by 3 bases and J by 9 bases, and 12 bases separated the two germline ends. Germline V gene lookup returns CDR1 DFQATT and CDR2 SNEGSKA (reference sequence). The CDR3 runs 11 residues. Here the CDR3 reads CSASSPQRQYF. In nucleotides, the CDR3 is TGCAGTGCTAGCAGTCCTCAGAGGCAGTACTTC.

In its sample, this clone was seen once. The chain links TRBV7-6 to TRBJ2-7; the D gene is possibly TRBD2 (6 bases). The CDR3 is made up of 15 amino acids. The V and J ends lost 0 bases and 6 bases respectively, with 15 bases between them. CDR1 SGHVS and CDR2 FNYEAQ come from the germline V gene. The CDR3 nucleotides read TGTGCCAGCAGCTTAGCGTCCGGGGAGGCCTCCGAGCAGTACTTC. Protein product: CASSLASGEASEQYF.